These 24 T cell receptor beta chains came from one sample sequenced in a study of early T cells in non-severe SARS-CoV-2 infection. Each CDR3 protein gets one entry after TCRdb re-called the 5' RACE reads with MiXCR. Here the sample spans about 49,000 distinct CDR3 sequences, 10% to 15% being singletons. The sequenced sample was whole blood. The receptors originated from an adult who was a healthcare worker with PCR-confirmed SARS-CoV-2 infection or an uninfected control (not recorded which).

This chain connects TRBV7-6 to TRBJ2-2; 8 nucleotides align to TRBD2. The germline V gene encodes CDR1 SGHVS and CDR2 FNYEAQ. The ends lost 2 bases at V and 0 bases at J; junction bases unmatched: 8. This CDR3 has 18 amino acids. This CDR3 is CASSLRQAGATNTGELFF. Written as DNA, the CDR3 is TGTGCCAGCAGCTTACGGCAAGCGGGGGCAACGAACACCGGGGAGCTGTTTTTT.

This clonotype was picked up many times. The chain joins TRBV3-1 to TRBJ1-2; D gene ambiguous. V gave up 0 bases and J gave up 7 bases, with 15 bases separating them. The CDR3 sequence is 15 residues long. The V gene's germline CDR1 is LGHDT and CDR2 YNNKEL (reference sequence). CDR3 region: CASSQDSGSLRGYTF. DNA for the CDR3: TGTGCCAGCAGCCAAGATTCGGGGAGCCTCCGTGGCTACACCTTC.

A few counts support this clonotype. The rearrangement joins TRBV11-1 to TRBJ2-1; D is ambiguous. CDR1 is SGHAT and CDR2 is FQDESV in the germline V gene (reference sequence). The CDR3 has 15 amino acids. Deletions cut 5 bases from V and 10 bases from J, with 21 bases between. CDR3 protein: CASSRRRHLLKEQFF. The CDR3 bases are TGTGCCAGCAGCCGCAGGAGACATCTTCTCAAGGAGCAGTTCTTC.

This chain uses TRBV14 with TRBJ1-2, with D unclear. The length of the CDR3 is 13 residues. CDR1 is SGHDN, CDR2 FVKESK, per germline. Trimming took 1 base from V and 3 from J, leaving 6 bases between them. CDR3 in DNA: TGTGCCAGCAGCCAAGGGAGGTACTATGGCTACACCTTC. Amino acid sequence: CASSQGRYYGYTF. Combining the CDR3 with reference TRBV14 and TRBJ1-2 gives the whole variable domain EAGVTQFPSHSVIEKGQTVTLRCDPISGHDNLYWYRRVMGKEIKFLLHFVKESKQDESGMPNNRFLAERTGGTYSTLKVQPAELEDSGVYFCASSQGRYYGYTFGSGTRLTVV.

This clonotype was counted ten times or more. V usage is TRBV12-3 or TRBV12-4 and J usage is TRBJ2-7; perhaps TRBD1 as D (5 bases). The CDR3 sequence is 14 residues long. The V end was cut by 5 bases, the J end by 2 bases, with 13 bases between. The CDR3 region is CASSHRQGPYEQYF. The CDR3 bases are TGTGCCAGCAGTCATCGTCAGGGTCCCTACGAGCAGTACTTC.

The genes are TRBV19 and TRBJ2-6; a possible D gene is TRBD1 (6 bases). The CDR3 runs to 16 residues. V gave up 6 bases and J gave up 4 bases, with 16 bases separating them. Germline CDR1 reads LNHDA; CDR2 reads SQIVND (reference sequence). CDR3 nucleotides: TGTGCCAGTAGGGCGCTGGGGGCATCAGGGGCCAACGTCCTGACTTTC. Translating gives CASRALGASGANVLTF.

In its sample, this clonotype was seen a few times. This sequence joins TRBV7-2 and TRBJ2-7; 10 positions agree with TRBD2. CDR3 size: 14 residues. The junction had 4 bases not matched to a gene; V was cut back by 5 bases and J by 3 bases. Germline V gives CDR1 SGHTA, CDR2 FQGNSA. In DNA, the CDR3 is TGTGCCAGCAGCCGACTAGCGGGCCTCTACGAGCAGTACTTC. This sequence encodes CASSRLAGLYEQYF.

This clonotype has more than one count but fewer than ten. This chain links TRBV27 with TRBJ1-1; D is possibly TRBD1 (5 bases). Per germline, CDR1 MNHEY and CDR2 SMNVEV (reference sequence). Trimming stripped 5 bases from V and 2 bases from J, with 15 bases between. CDR3 length equals 15 residues. This CDR3 reads CASSPTVLSNTEAFF. The DNA for the CDR3 is TGTGCCAGCAGTCCGACAGTGTTGTCAAACACTGAAGCTTTCTTT.

Only a few counts were recorded for this clonotype. The chain carries TRBV24-1 and TRBJ1-5, with 7 bases matching TRBD1. This CDR3 has 15 amino acids. Germline V CDR1 and CDR2: KGHDR, SFDVKD. Trimming at V came to 3 bases and at J to 8 bases, leaving 9 bases not matched to a gene. In nucleotides, the CDR3 is TGTGCCACCAGTGATAAAACAGGGGCAATCAAGCCCCAGCATTTT. Its translation: CATSDKTGAIKPQHF.

The rearrangement links TRBV4-3 to TRBJ2-7; TRBD2 agrees at 9 bases. V lost 0 bases and J lost 0; bases outside the gene matches: 12. Germline loops: CDR1 LGHNA, CDR2 YSLEER. This CDR3 is built from 19 residues. The CDR3 DNA is TGCGCCAGCAGCCAAGACTTGGGGTATCGGACTAGCGACTCCTACGAGCAGTACTTC. As protein: CASSQDLGYRTSDSYEQYF.

In this sample, this clonotype turned up a few times. The chain joins TRBV29-1 to TRBJ2-1; 7 positions agree with TRBD1. CDR3 length: 14 amino acids. V trimming: 7 bases; J trimming: 0 bases; junction bases outside the gene matches: 6. Germline CDR1 reads SQVTM; CDR2 reads ANQGSEA. CDR3 nucleotides: TGCAGCGGGAACAGGGGCAGCTCCTACAATGAGCAGTTCTTC. Its protein is CSGNRGSSYNEQFF.

This clonotype appeared a few times. The J gene is TRBJ2-7, the V gene TRBV7-9; 7 bases are shared with TRBD1. The germline V gene encodes CDR1 SEHNR and CDR2 FQNEAQ (reference sequence). V shed 5 bases, J shed 3 bases, and the junction held 10 bases outside the gene matches. The CDR3 extends over 15 amino acids. As DNA, the CDR3 is TGTGCCAGCAGCCCTGAGGGGACAGCGGACTACGAGCAGTACTTC. Encoded protein: CASSPEGTADYEQYF.

This clonotype turned up a few times. V and J are TRBV7-3 and TRBJ2-7, with D possibly matching TRBD2 (6 bases). CDR1 is SGHTA, CDR2 FQGTGA, per germline. V was clipped by 5 bases and J by 2 bases, with 16 bases between them. The CDR3 consists of 15 residues. The CDR3 bases are TGTGCCAGCAGCACTTCCGGGACTCAGACCTACGAGCAGTACTTC. Translating it yields CASSTSGTQTYEQYF.

This clonotype was observed a few times. The J gene is TRBJ2-3, the V gene TRBV4-1; 8 bases are a match to TRBD2. Germline-derived CDR1 and CDR2 are MGHRA and YSYEKL. Losses at the gene ends were 7 bases for V and 4 bases for J; bases not matched to a gene: 13. The CDR3 is 16 amino acids. The CDR3: CASKFTGGTTPDTQYF. CDR3 sequence (DNA): TGCGCCAGCAAATTCACGGGGGGGACCACCCCAGATACGCAGTATTTT.

The chain combines TRBV21-1 with TRBJ2-7; the table's D gene call, TRBD1, was not cross checked with the DNA. TRBV21-1 counts as a pseudogene. The length of the CDR3 is 14 residues. DNA for the CDR3: TGTGCCAGTTTTTTAGGACAGGGTTCCTACGAGCAGTACTTC. Translation gives CASFLGQGSYEQYF.

The chain uses TRBV6-5 and TRBJ2-6; D could derive from TRBD1 or TRBD2 (5 bases each). There are 14 residues in the CDR3. Germline V CDR1 and CDR2: MNHEY, SVGAGI. V was cut by 4 bases and J by 11 bases, with 15 bases left in between. DNA of the CDR3: TGTGCCAGCAGTTCTCGGGACCCGCCGCACGTCCTGACTTTC. As protein: CASSSRDPPHVLTF.

The count of this clonotype is one. V is TRBV7-6 and J is TRBJ2-3; maybe TRBD2 (5 bases). V lost 1 base and J lost 6, with 14 bases in between. The germline CDR1 and CDR2 sequences are SGHVS and FNYEAQ. The CDR3 is 15 amino acids. CDR3 region: CASSLVASGPDTQYF. DNA of the CDR3: TGTGCCAGCAGCTTAGTTGCGAGCGGCCCCGATACGCAGTATTTT. Variable domain in full (rest from reference TRBV7-6 and TRBJ2-3): GAGVSQSPRYKVTKRGQDVALRCDPISGHVSLYWYRQALGQGPEFLTYFNYEAQQDKSGLPNDRFSAERPEGSISTLTIQRTEQRDSAMYRCASSLVASGPDTQYFGPGTRLTVL.

This clonotype turned up a few times. The V and J genes are TRBV29-1 and TRBJ2-1; D remains ambiguous. Per the germline V gene, CDR1 is SQVTM and CDR2 is ANQGSEA. The CDR3 consists of 10 residues. Deletions cut 1 base from V and 6 bases from J, with 1 base between. The CDR3, as DNA: TGCAGCGTTGAAGTCAATGAGCAGTTCTTC. Protein sequence: CSVEVNEQFF.

The chain couples TRBV12-3 or TRBV12-4 to TRBJ1-4, with a possible D match to TRBD1 (6 bases). The V and J ends lost 9 bases and 8 bases respectively, with 25 bases between them. CDR3 size: 16 residues. The CDR3 loop reads CASSGAGARFREKLFF. CDR3 bases: TGTGCCAGTAGCGGTGCGGGGGCGCGTTTCAGGGAAAAACTGTTTTTT.

This clonotype showed up many times. The chain couples TRBV6-5 to TRBJ2-1; the D gene could be TRBD1 or TRBD2 (5 bases each). The CDR3 runs to 14 residues. V lost 10 bases and J 4 bases, leaving 17 bases between the germline ends. Germline values: CDR1 MNHEY, CDR2 SVGAGI. As DNA, the CDR3 is TGTGCCACCGCAAAATCGGGACGGTACAATGAGCAGTTCTTC. Amino acid sequence: CATAKSGRYNEQFF.

V and J are TRBV11-2 and TRBJ2-5; possibly TRBD2 for D (5 bases). The germline V gene encodes CDR1 SGHAT and CDR2 FQNNGV. The length of the CDR3 is 14 residues. Trimming took off 5 bases at V and 5 bases at J, with 15 bases between the two ends. CDR3 bases: TGTGCCAGCAGCCGCTCCGGGGTGGGGGAGACCCAGTACTTC. Translating gives CASSRSGVGETQYF. The complete variable domain, with remaining parts taken from reference TRBV11-2 and TRBJ2-5, reads EAGVAQSPRYKIIEKRQSVAFWCNPISGHATLYWYQQILGQGPKLLIQFQNNGVVDDSQLPKDRFSAERLKGVDSTLKIQPAKLEDSAVYLCASSRSGVGETQYFGPGTRLLVL.

This clonotype has ten or more counts. The genes are TRBV5-1 and TRBJ2-1, with 11 bases identical to TRBD2. Per germline, CDR1 SGHRS and CDR2 YFSETQ. The ends lost 4 bases at V and 3 bases at J; junction bases unmatched: 3. CDR3 length: 15 amino acids. The CDR3: CASSMGLADYNEQFF. CDR3 nucleotide sequence: TGCGCCAGCAGCATGGGACTAGCGGACTACAATGAGCAGTTCTTC.

This clonotype was observed many times. V usage is TRBV29-1 and J usage is TRBJ2-7, with TRBD1 matching 9 bases. Germline assignment: CDR1 SQVTM and CDR2 ANQGSEA. V lost 3 bases and J lost 5; bases outside the gene matches: 5. This CDR3 is 13 amino acids long. This CDR3 is CSVEGQGTDEQYF. The CDR3 region has the DNA TGCAGCGTTGAGGGACAGGGAACGGACGAGCAGTACTTC.

This clonotype was seen at least ten times. The J gene is TRBJ2-1, the V gene TRBV12-2; the table's TRBD2 call for D was not verified on the DNA. TRBV12-2 has pseudogene status. This CDR3 is 18 amino acids long. CDR3 sequence (DNA): TGTGCAAGTCGCTTTGTGGGGCGGCGGGAGATCCCCTACAATGAGCAGTTCTTC. Translated, it gives CASRFVGRREIPYNEQFF.